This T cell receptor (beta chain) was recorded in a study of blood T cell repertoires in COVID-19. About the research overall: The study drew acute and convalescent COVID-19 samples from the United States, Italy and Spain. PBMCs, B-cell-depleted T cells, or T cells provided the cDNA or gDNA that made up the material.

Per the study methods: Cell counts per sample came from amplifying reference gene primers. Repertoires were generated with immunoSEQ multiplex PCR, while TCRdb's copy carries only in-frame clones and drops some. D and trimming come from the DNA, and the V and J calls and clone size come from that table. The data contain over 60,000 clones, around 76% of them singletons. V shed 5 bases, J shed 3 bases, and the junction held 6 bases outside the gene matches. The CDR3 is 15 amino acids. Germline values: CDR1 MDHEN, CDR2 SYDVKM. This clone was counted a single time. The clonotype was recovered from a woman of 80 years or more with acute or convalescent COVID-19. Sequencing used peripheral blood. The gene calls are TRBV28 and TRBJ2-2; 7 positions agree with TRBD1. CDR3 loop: CASSPGTVDTGELFF. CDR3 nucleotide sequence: TGTGCCAGCAGTCCGGGGACAGTGGACACCGGGGAGCTGTTTTTT. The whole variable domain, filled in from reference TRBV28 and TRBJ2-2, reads DVKVTQSSRYLVKRTGEKVFLECVQDMDHENMFWYRQDPGLGLRLIYFSYDVKMKEKGDIPEGYSVSREKKERFSLILESASTNQTSMYLCASSPGTVDTGELFFGEGSRLTVL.